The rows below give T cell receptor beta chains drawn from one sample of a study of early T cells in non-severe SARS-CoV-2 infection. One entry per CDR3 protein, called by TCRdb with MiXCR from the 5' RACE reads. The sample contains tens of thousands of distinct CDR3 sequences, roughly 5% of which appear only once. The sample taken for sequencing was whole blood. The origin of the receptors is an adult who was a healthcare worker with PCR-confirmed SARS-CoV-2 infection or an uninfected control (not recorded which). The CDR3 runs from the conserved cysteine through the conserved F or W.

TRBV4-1	CASSQGAQEYGYTF
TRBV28	CASSLPQKETQYF
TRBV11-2	CASSRRTDTEAFF
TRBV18	CASSREHGYNEQFF
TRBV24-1	CATSDFRAGAYQETQYF
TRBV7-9	CASSRLGDGKHNEQFF
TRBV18	CASSPTGDPYQPQHF
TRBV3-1	CASSQDQTGTSGYNEQFF
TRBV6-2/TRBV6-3	CASRKVRGSGELFF
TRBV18	CASSPYSTNEQYF
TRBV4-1	CASSQAQGQGRGYTF
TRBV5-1	CASSLVPPDTYEQYF
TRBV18	CASSPVAGPGKSLLFF
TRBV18	CASSPTGPTEAFF
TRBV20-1	CSASRDYEQYF
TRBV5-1	CASSLAEVGAKSHTF
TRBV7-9	CASSFMTLFPGTLLHGQFF
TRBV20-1	CSAKTGPGQPQHF
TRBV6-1	CASQRERQETQYF
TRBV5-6	CASSLVGGLAAYNEQFF
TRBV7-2	CASSLGRQQPQHF
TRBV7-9	CASSPRNGGYEQYF
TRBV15	CATSRGRDRELGSNQPQHF
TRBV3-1	CASSQDFPGLDSYEQYF